This T cell receptor (beta chain) stems from a study of cytomegalovirus exposure and HLA in healthy donors (dated by TCRdb to 2015 to 2018). Study-level background: According to an earlier analysis of around 600 of the donors, 150 million to 200 million T cells yielded approximately 120 million unique TCR beta sequences and about 280 Gb of sequence data. Every repertoire in the discovery cohort had been generated on one and the same sequencing platform. HLA typing covered class I and class II loci at four-digit resolution. On average, roughly 240,000 unique TCR beta nucleotide sequences were sequenced per donor among a few hundred genotyped donors of the cohort, with roughly 20% of those sequences being non-productive. To decide whether each TCR beta V gene segment behaved as functional or pseudogenic, an earlier analysis of over 500 of the donors relied on high-throughput TCR beta sequencing. The number of typed donors differed by locus: about 629-630 for A, B, C, DRB1 and DQB1; some 500 for DQA1; 606 for DPA1; and roughly 490 for DPB1. High-throughput TCR immunosequencing, statistical association of individual TCRs with disease status, and machine learning were combined to predict cytomegalovirus infection status. The study was designed to test whether signatures of past pathogen exposure could be identified by cataloging public T cell receptors. Rather than using new phenotypic data, the later analysis identified candidate immune exposures from TCR beta sequences and from how often those sequences occurred across donors. Roughly 300 gigabases of sequencing data and approximately 93 million unique TCR sequences were included in an early release covering around 600 HLA-typed donors. In a later genetic analysis, genome-wide SNP genotypes for about 55% of the roughly 670 donors were used, and that subset was treated as a discovery cohort. A separate validation cohort of roughly 130 different subjects was used in addition to the 666-subject first cohort. Donor age, sex, ethnicity and CMV serostatus were compiled together with the repertoire data. To study patterns of TCR occurrence, a later analysis re-analyzed previously published TCR beta repertoires from hundreds of donors and added high-resolution HLA genotyping. Roughly five DR-DQ haplotypes were handled as single units for association and clustering, since linkage in the cohort was strong. Of the 350 to 400 genotyped donors, approximately 82% fell in the genetic ancestry cluster associated with self-reported Caucasian donors. The study used immunosequencing to profile the T cell repertoires of some 600 subjects and linked those repertoires to cytomegalovirus serostatus. Overall study outcomes, separate from this receptor: Three of the identified cytomegalovirus-associated TCR beta chains were confirmed in vitro to be specific for cytomegalovirus antigens. The only immune exposure information available for the cohort was CMV serostatus. According to a later analysis, most CMV-associated TCR beta chains appeared to be HLA-restricted, and the HLA associations seemed to be driven largely by CMV exposure. Presence/absence analyses assumed roughly uniform sequencing depth across donors, an assumption that may not hold. In the study, approximately 160 TCR beta chains were listed as associated with cytomegalovirus. The classifier was reported to diagnose cytomegalovirus status with high specificity and sensitivity in both the original and validation cohorts. Linkage disequilibrium might explain the correlated functional status among segregating V segments, but an unknown experimental factor could not be excluded. In a later analysis, TCR association rates were found to vary across HLA loci, with the most associated TCRs seen for DRB1 alleles and the fewest for HLA-C alleles. A later analysis reported that several top co-occurrence clusters appeared linked to parvovirus B19, influenza, CMV and Epstein-Barr virus. A cluster of highly shared sequence variants was judged likely to be a technical artifact of the sequencing pipeline. In a later genetic analysis, a missense DCLRE1C variant was associated with V-gene and J-gene trimming of TCR beta chains, and the association was replicated in an independent cohort. A further reported finding was that TCR beta sequences accurately predicted the HLA-A and HLA-B alleles for most subjects in the first cohort. In a later analysis, HLA-associated TCR beta chains were found to be more clonally expanded and to have lower generation probabilities than equally common non-associated chains. Because counts were too low, roughly 17 rarely observed V segments, including chromosome 9 orphons, were left out of the earlier analysis of about 620 of the donors. In a later analysis, about 17,000 TCR beta sequences were associated with specific HLA alleles at a false discovery rate of 0.05. Some IMGT-functional V segments, including TRBV6-2 and TRBV6-3, could not be told apart with the 87-base-pair reads, so those segments were excluded. Assigning TCR associations to individual alleles was difficult when HLA alleles, especially DR and DQ, strongly co-occurred. A later genetic analysis reported fewer N-insertions in productive TCRs among donors in an Asian-associated ancestry cluster than the 666-donor mean. Most TCR sequences were seen in very few donors, while some public TCRs were found in many individuals. The authors suggested that the approach could potentially be generalized to other disease states and immunological phenotypes. In this cohort, only TCR beta chains were sequenced, and detectable features were limited by the absence of alpha or paired-chain data. An earlier analysis of 450 to 750 of the donors showed that most TCR beta V segments appeared in productive rearrangements either about 87% or about 30% of the time, which broadly matched IMGT annotations. HLA typing was unavailable for some donors at each locus, so association tests used only the typed subset.

As for this clone: Its antigen is still unknown.

Receptor libraries were prepared by the immunoSEQ multiplex PCR assay. A mixture of 60 forward primers for TCR Vbeta segments and 13 reverse primers for TCR Jbeta segments was used in the multiplex PCR. The CDR3 region of rearranged TCR beta genes was amplified from genomic DNA with a multiplex PCR assay. The amplified TCR beta libraries were sequenced on the Illumina HiSeq System as 87-base-pair reads. The original pipeline was this. Across the 670 or so repertoires, a later analysis counted 80 million or so unique TCR beta chains, about 10 million of which were shared by at least two donors. Raw reads were error-corrected and collapsed into unique sequences with a nearest-neighbor algorithm that merged closely related sequences to remove PCR and sequencing errors. V, D and J gene segments were assigned by aligning CDR3 sequences to IMGT reference sequences. Each retained sequence needed at least a six-nucleotide match to both a V gene segment and a J gene segment. Rearrangements were called productive when the CDR3 lacked stop codons and stayed in frame with V and J; all others were non-productive. CDR3 was defined according to IMGT convention as the region running from the second conserved V-encoded cysteine to the conserved J-encoded phenylalanine. Sequences without an unambiguous match to a single V gene segment were excluded from the earlier analysis of almost 600 of the donors. An earlier analysis of 450 to 650 of the donors called V segments functional above 56.7% productive rearrangements and segregating when the between-donor standard deviation exceeded 5%. A statistical classification framework was developed to diagnose cytomegalovirus status using the catalog of TCR beta chain sequences. A later analysis assigned V and J genes by comparing TCR nucleotide sequences with IMGT/GENE-DB human TR gene sequences. A later analysis assigned CDR3 sequences and most-parsimonious VDJ recombination scenarios with the TCRdist pipeline. A later analysis defined each TCR beta chain by its CDR3 amino acid sequence plus V-gene family, and excluded reads lacking a unique V-gene family. As a way to deal with suspected cross-contamination and a sequencing artifact, a later analysis dropped hundreds of nucleotide sequences that were highly shared and had low generation probability. For each public chain, a later analysis derived a clonal expansion index from normalized ranks of inferred template counts within each repertoire. In a later analysis, generation probabilities were computed with a VDJ recombination model fitted to out-of-frame rearrangements, and the resulting probabilities were checked against IGoR. In a later analysis, hypergeometric tests were used to score TCR-TCR, TCR-HLA and TCR-CMV co-occurrence, with a repertoire-size bias correction applied to TCR pairs. To estimate false discovery rates, a later analysis permuted the HLA or CMV assignments 20 times. In a later analysis, co-occurring TCRs were grouped using DBSCAN, with TCRdist sequence similarity added in when clustering inside HLA-allele-positive subsets. For co-occurrence clustering, repertoires with fewer than 30,000 or more than 120,000 public chains were excluded, along with a handful of repertoires with anomalous nucleotide sharing. TCRdb took over this immuneACCESS table, retaining in-frame rearrangements with V and J assigned. Such tables are incomplete; in checked studies, under half of the missing clones stem from an unresolved V gene, and the remainder is unexplained. That table is the source of V, J and clone size, and D and trimming were worked out from the DNA. This sample's table contains some 83,000 clones. The ten largest clonotypes hold about 1.1% of the sample.

CDR1 is given as MGHDK and CDR2 as SYGVNS, both from the germline V gene. From the cysteine up to the phenylalanine, the CDR3 has a length of 16 residues. CDR3 DNA is the only sequence kept; it has 48 bases, read in frame from the first base. The V and J ends are trimmed by 5 bases and 6 bases, leaving 20 bases between them. The cohort was made up of 500 to 800 healthy bone marrow donors. At the time of sampling, every cohort member was nominally healthy, though immune exposures that went unrecorded were likely present. The donor was CMV seronegative and was included in the group of approximately 350 seronegative cohort members. Each donor provided a peripheral blood sample, and peripheral blood mononuclear cells were used for TCR beta sequencing. The Qiagen DNeasy Blood Extraction Kit was used to extract genomic DNA from the blood cell samples.

The chain uses TRBV25-1 and TRBJ2-1; 6 matching bases give a weak D call of TRBD1. Sequences were obtained from PBMCs. The sequence was obtained from a woman aged 25 to 39 in good health and CMV-seronegative. The nucleotides read TGTGCCAGCAGTCAAACCGGGACAATGTGGGGCAATGAGCAGTTCTTC. The translation is CASSQTGTMWGNEQFF.